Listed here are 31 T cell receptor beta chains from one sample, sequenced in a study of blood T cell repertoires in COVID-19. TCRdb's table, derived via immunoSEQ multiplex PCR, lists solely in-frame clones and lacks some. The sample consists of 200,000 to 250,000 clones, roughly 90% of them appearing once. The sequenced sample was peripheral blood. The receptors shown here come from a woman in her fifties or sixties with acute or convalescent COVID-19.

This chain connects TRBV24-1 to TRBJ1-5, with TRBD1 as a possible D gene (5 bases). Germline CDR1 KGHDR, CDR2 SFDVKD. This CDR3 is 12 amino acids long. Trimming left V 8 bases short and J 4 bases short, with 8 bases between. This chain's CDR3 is CATTGGNQPQHF. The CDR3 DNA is TGTGCCACCACCGGGGGGAATCAGCCCCAGCATTTT.

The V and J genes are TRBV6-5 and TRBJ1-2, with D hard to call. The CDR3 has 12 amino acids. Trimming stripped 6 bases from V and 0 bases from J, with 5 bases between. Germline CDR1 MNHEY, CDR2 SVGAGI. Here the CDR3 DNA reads TGTGCCAGCAGGTCAGCTAACTATGGCTACACCTTC. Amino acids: CASRSANYGYTF.

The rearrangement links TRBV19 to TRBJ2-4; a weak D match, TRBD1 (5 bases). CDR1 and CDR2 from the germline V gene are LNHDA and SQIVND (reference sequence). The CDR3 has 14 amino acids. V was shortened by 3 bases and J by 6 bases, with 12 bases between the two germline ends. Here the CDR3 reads CASSIVGPRNIQYF. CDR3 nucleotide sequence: TGTGCCAGTAGTATTGTGGGGCCGAGAAACATTCAGTACTTC.

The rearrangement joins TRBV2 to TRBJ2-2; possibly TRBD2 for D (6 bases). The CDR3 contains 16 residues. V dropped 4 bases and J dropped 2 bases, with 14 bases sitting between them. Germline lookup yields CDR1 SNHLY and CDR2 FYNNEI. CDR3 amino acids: CASSVEGTSNTGELFF. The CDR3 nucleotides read TGTGCCAGCAGTGTTGAGGGAACTAGCAACACCGGGGAGCTGTTTTTT.

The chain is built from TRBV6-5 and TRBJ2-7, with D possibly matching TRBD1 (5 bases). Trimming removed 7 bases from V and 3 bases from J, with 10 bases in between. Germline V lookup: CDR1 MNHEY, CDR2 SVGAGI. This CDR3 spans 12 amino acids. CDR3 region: CASTKGNYEQYF. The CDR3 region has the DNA TGTGCCAGCACTAAGGGGAACTACGAGCAGTACTTC.

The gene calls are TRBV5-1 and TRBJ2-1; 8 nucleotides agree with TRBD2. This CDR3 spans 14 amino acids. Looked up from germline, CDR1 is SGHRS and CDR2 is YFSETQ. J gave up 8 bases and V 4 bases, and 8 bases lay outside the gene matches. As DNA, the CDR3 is TGCGCCAGCAGCCGAGATAGCGGGAACGATGAGCAGTTCTTC. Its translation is CASSRDSGNDEQFF. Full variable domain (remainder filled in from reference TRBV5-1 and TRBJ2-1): KAGVTQTPRYLIKTRGQQVTLSCSPISGHRSVSWYQQTPGQGLQFLFEYFSETQRNKGNFPGRFSGRQFSNSRSEMNVSTLELGDSALYLCASSRDSGNDEQFFGPGTRLTVL.

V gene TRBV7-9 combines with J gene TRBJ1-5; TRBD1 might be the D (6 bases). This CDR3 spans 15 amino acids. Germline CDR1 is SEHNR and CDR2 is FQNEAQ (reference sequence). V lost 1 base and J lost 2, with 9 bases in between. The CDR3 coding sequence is TGTGCCAGCAGCTTAGTGGGGGCCCGCAATCAGCCCCAGCATTTT. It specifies CASSLVGARNQPQHF.

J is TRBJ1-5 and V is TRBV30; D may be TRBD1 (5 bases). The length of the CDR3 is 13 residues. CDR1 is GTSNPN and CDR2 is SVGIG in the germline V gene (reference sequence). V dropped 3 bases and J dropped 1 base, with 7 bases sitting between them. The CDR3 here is CAWSSGSNQPQHF. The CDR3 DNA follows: TGTGCCTGGAGCTCAGGGAGCAATCAGCCCCAGCATTTT.

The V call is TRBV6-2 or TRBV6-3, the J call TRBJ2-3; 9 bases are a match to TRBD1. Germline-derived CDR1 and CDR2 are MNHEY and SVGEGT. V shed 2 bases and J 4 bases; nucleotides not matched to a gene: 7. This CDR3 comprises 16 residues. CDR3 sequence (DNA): TGTGCCAGCAGTTACCACAGGGGGCTGACACCAGATACGCAGTATTTT. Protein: CASSYHRGLTPDTQYF.

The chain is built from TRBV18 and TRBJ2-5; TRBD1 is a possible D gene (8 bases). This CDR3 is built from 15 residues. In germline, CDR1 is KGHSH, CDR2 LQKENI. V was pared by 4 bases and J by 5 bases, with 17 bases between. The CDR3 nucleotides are TGTGCCAGCTCACGCGGACAGGGAGGGAAGGAGACCCAGTACTTC. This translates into CASSRGQGGKETQYF. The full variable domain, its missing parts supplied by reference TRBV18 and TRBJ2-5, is NAGVMQNPRHLVRRRGQEARLRCSPMKGHSHVYWYRQLPEEGLKFMVYLQKENIIDESGMPKERFSAEFPKEGPSILRIQQVVRGDSAAYFCASSRGQGGKETQYFGPGTRLLVL.

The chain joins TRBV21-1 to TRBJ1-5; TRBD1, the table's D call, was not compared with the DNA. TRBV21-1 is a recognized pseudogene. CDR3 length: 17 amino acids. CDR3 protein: CASSHPGQGVGNQPQHF. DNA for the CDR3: TGTGCCAGCAGCCACCCGGGACAGGGAGTGGGCAATCAGCCCCAGCATTTT.

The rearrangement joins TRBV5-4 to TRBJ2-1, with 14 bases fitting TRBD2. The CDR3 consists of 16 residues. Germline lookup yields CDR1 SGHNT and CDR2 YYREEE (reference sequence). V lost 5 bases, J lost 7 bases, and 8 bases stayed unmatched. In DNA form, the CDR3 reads TGTGCCAGCAGTTCAGGGACTAGCGGGAGTTGGAATGAGCAGTTCTTC. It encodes CASSSGTSGSWNEQFF.

The CDR3: CASSIAHEGAVNYGYTF. The CDR3 DNA is TGTGCCAGTAGTATAGCCCACGAGGGGGCGGTGAACTATGGCTACACCTTC. The rearrangement uses TRBV19 and TRBJ1-2; 7 nucleotides align to TRBD1. V lost 1 base to trimming and J lost 2 bases; unmatched junction nucleotides: 10. The CDR3 is made up of 17 amino acids. Germline CDR1 is LNHDA and CDR2 is SQIVND (reference sequence).

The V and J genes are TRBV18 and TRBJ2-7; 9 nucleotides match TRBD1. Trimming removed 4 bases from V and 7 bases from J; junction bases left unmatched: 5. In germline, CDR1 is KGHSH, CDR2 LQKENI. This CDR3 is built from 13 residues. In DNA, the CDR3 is TGTGCCAGCTCACGGGACAGGGTTTGGGAGCAGTACTTC. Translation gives CASSRDRVWEQYF. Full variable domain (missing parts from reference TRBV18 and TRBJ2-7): NAGVMQNPRHLVRRRGQEARLRCSPMKGHSHVYWYRQLPEEGLKFMVYLQKENIIDESGMPKERFSAEFPKEGPSILRIQQVVRGDSAAYFCASSRDRVWEQYFGPGTRLTVT.

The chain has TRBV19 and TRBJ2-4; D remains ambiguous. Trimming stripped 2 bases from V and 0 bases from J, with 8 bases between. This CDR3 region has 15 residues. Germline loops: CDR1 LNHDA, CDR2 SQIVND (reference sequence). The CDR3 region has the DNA TGTGCCAGTAGTATACCCCAGGTAGCCAAAAACATTCAGTACTTC. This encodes CASSIPQVAKNIQYF. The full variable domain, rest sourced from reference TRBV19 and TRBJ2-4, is DGGITQSPKYLFRKEGQNVTLSCEQNLNHDAMYWYRQDPGQGLRLIYYSQIVNDFQKGDIAEGYSVSREKKESFPLTVTSAQKNPTAFYLCASSIPQVAKNIQYFGAGTRLSVL.

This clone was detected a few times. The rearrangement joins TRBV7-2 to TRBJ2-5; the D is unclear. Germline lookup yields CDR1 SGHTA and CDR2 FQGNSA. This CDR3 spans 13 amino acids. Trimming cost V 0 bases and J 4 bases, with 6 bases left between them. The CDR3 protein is CASSLAFGETQYF. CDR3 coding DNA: TGTGCCAGCAGCTTAGCGTTCGGAGAGACCCAGTACTTC.

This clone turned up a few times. This CDR3 is CASGRLYSYEQYF. In DNA, the CDR3 is TGTGCCAGCGGTCGACTTTACTCCTACGAGCAGTACTTC. The V call is TRBV6-6, the J call TRBJ2-7; D is unresolved. Germline V lookup: CDR1 MNHNY, CDR2 SVGAGI (reference sequence). This CDR3 has 13 residues. Trimming shortened V by 8 bases and J by 0 bases, and 11 bases separated the two germline ends.

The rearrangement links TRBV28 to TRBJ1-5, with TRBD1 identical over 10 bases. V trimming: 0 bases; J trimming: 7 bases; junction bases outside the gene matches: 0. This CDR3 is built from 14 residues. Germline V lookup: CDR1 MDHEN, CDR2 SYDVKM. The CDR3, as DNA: TGTGCCAGCAGTTTATGGACAGGGGGCCAGCCCCAGCATTTT. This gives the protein CASSLWTGGQPQHF.

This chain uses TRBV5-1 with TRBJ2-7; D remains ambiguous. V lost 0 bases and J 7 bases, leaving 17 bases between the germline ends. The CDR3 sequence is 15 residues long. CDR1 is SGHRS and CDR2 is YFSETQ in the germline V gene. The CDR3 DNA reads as TGCGCCAGCAGCTTGGATCAGATCGGGTCGCGAGAGCAGTACTTC. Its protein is CASSLDQIGSREQYF.

The CDR3 DNA is TGCGCCAGCAGCCTGGAGGAGGCGAACACTGAAGCTTTCTTT. Its protein is CASSLEEANTEAFF. This chain links TRBV5-1 with TRBJ1-1; no clear D gene. V lost 4 bases, J lost 1 base, and 11 bases lay in between. Germline values: CDR1 SGHRS, CDR2 YFSETQ. The CDR3 runs to 14 residues.

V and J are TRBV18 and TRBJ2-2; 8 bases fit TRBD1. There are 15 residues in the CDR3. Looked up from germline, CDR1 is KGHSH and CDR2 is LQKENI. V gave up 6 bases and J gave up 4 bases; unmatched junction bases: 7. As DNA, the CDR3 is TGTGCCAGCTCTCCGGACAGGGCCGGCACCGGGGAGCTGTTTTTT. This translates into CASSPDRAGTGELFF.

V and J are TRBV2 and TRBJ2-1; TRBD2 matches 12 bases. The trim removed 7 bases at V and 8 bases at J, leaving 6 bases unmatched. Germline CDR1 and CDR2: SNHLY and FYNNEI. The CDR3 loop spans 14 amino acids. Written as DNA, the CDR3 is TGTGCCAGCACCCTAGCGGGGGGGCCCTATGAGCAGTTCTTC. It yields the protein CASTLAGGPYEQFF.

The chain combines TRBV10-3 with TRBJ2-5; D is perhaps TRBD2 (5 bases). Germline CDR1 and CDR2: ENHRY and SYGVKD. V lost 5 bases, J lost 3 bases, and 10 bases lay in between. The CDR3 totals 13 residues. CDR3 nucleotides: TGTGCCATCAGTACGGAGGCAGAAGAGACCCAGTACTTC. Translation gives CAISTEAEETQYF.

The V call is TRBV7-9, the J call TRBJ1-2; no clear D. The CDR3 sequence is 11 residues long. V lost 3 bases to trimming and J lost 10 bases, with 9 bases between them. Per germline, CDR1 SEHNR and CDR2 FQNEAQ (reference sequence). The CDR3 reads CASSLNQHYTF. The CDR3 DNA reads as TGTGCCAGCAGCTTGAACCAACACTACACCTTC.

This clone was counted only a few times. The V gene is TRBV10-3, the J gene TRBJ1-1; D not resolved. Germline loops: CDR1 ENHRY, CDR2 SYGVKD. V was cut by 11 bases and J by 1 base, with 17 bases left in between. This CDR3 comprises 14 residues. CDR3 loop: CASRRAGGNTEAFF. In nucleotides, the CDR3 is TGTGCCTCTCGAAGGGCAGGAGGGAACACTGAAGCTTTCTTT.

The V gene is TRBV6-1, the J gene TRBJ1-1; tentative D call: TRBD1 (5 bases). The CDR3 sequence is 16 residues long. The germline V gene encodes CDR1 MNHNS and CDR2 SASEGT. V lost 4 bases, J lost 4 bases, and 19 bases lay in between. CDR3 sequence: CASSAVSGGLGTEAFF. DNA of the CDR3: TGTGCCAGCAGTGCCGTTTCCGGGGGTCTAGGCACTGAAGCTTTCTTT.

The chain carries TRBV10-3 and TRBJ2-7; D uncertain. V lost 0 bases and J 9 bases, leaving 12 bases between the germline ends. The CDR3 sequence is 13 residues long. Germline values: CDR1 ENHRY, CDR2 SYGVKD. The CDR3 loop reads CAISESGSLGQYF. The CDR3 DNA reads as TGTGCCATCAGTGAGTCGGGCAGTCTGGGGCAGTACTTC.

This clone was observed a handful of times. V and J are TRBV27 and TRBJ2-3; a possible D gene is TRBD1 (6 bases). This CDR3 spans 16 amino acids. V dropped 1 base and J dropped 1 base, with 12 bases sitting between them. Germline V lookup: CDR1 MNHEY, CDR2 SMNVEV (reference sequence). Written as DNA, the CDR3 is TGTGCCAGCAGTTTATACGGAGAGGGGGGCACAGATACGCAGTATTTT. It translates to CASSLYGEGGTDTQYF.

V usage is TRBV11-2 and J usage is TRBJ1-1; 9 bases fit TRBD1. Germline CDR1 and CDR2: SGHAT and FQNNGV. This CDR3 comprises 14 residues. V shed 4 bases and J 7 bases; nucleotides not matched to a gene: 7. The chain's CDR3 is CASSSNRGQGEAFF. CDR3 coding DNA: TGTGCCAGCAGCTCTAACAGGGGGCAGGGTGAAGCTTTCTTT.

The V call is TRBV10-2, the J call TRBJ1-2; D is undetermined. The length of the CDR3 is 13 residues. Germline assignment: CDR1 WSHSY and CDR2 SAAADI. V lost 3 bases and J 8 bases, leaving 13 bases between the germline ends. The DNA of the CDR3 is TGCGCCAGCAGTGACGGGGATCGGTTAGGCTACACCTTC. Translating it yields CASSDGDRLGYTF.

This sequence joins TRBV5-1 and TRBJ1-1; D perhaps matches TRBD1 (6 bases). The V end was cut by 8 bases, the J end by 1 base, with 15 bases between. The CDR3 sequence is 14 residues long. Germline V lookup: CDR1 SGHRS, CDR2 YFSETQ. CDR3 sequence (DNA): TGCGCCAGTAAGCTCGGACAGACGAACACTGAAGCTTTCTTT. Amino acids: CASKLGQTNTEAFF.